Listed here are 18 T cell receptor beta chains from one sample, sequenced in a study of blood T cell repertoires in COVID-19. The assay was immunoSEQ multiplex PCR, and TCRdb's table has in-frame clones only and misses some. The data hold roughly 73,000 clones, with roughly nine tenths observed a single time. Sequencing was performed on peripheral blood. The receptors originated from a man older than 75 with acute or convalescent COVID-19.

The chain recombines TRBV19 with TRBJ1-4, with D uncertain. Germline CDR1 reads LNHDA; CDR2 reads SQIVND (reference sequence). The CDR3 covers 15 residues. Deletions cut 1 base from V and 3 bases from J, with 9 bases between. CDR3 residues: CASSIGGPANEKLFF. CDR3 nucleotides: TGTGCCAGTAGTATAGGAGGTCCGGCTAATGAAAAACTGTTTTTT.

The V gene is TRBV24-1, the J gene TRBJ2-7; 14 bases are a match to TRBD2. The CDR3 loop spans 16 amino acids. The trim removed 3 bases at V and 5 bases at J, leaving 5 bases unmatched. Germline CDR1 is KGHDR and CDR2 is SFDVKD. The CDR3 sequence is CATSDVGLAGVDEQYF. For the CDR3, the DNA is TGTGCCACCAGTGATGTGGGACTAGCGGGAGTGGACGAGCAGTACTTC.

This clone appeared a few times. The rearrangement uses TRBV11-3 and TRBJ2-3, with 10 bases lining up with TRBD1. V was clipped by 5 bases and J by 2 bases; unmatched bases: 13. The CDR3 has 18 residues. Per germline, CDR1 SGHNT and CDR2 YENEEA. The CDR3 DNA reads TGTGCCAGCAGCATACGGAATCCCGGGACAGGGGACACAGATACGCAGTATTTT. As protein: CASSIRNPGTGDTDTQYF.

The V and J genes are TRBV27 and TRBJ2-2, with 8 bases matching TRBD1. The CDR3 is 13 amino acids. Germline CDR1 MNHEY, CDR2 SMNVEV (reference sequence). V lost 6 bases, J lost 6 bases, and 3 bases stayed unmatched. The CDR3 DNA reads TGTGCCAGCAGGACGACAGGGGCCGGGGAGCTGTTTTTT. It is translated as CASRTTGAGELFF.

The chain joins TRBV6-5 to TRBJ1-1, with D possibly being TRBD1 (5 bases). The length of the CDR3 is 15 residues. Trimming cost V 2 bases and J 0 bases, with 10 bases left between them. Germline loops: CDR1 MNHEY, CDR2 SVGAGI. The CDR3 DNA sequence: TGTGCCAGCAGTTACGGAGGGACCTTGAACACTGAAGCTTTCTTT. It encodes CASSYGGTLNTEAFF.

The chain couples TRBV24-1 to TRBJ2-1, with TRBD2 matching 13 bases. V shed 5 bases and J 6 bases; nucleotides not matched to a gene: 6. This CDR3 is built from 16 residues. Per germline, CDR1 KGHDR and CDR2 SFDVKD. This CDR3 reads CATSGGLAGVFNEQFF. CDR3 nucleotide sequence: TGTGCCACCAGTGGTGGACTAGCGGGAGTCTTCAATGAGCAGTTCTTC.

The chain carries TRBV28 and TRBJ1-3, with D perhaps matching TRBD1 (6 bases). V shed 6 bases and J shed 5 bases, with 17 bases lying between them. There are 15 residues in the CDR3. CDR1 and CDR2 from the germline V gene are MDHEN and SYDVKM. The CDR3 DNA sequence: TGTGCCAGCAGCCCGACAGGACCCAAGAGAAACACCATATATTTT. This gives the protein CASSPTGPKRNTIYF.

CDR3 bases: TGTGCCAGCTCGCAAGGGAGGAACACTGAAGCTTTCTTT. This codes for CASSQGRNTEAFF. The chain joins TRBV18 to TRBJ1-1, with unresolved D. This CDR3 is 13 amino acids long. V was clipped by 6 bases and J by 1 base, with 9 bases between them. The germline V gene encodes CDR1 KGHSH and CDR2 LQKENI. The variable domain in full, completed from reference TRBV18 and TRBJ1-1, reads NAGVMQNPRHLVRRRGQEARLRCSPMKGHSHVYWYRQLPEEGLKFMVYLQKENIIDESGMPKERFSAEFPKEGPSILRIQQVVRGDSAAYFCASSQGRNTEAFFGQGTRLTVV.

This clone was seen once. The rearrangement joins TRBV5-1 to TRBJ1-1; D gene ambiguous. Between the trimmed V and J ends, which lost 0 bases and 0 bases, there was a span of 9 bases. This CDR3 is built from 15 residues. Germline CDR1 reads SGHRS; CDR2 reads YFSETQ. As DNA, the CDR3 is TGCGCCAGCAGCTTGGTTGGCAACATGAACACTGAAGCTTTCTTT. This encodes CASSLVGNMNTEAFF.

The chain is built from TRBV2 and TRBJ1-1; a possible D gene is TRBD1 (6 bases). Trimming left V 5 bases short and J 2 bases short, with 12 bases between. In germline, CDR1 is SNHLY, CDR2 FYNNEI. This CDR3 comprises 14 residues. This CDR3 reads CASSNTQGNTEAFF. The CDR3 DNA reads TGTGCCAGCAGTAACACACAGGGAAACACTGAAGCTTTCTTT.

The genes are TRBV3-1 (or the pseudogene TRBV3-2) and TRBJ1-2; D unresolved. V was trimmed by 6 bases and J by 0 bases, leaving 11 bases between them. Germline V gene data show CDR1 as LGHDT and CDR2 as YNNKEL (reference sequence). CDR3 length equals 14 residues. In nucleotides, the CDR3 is TGTGCCAGCAGAGGGAGGGAAGCTAACTATGGCTACACCTTC. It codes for CASRGREANYGYTF.

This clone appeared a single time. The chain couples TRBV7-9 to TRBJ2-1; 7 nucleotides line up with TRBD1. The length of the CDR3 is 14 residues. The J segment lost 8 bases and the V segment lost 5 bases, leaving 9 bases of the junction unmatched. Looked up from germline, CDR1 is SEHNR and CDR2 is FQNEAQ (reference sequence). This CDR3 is CASSITTGLDEQFF. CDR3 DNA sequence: TGTGCCAGCAGCATTACGACAGGGTTGGATGAGCAGTTCTTC. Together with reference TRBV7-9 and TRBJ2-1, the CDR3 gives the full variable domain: DTGVSQNPRHKITKRGQNVTFRCDPISEHNRLYWYRQTLGQGPEFLTYFQNEAQLEKSRLLSDRFSAERPKGSFSTLEIQRTEQGDSAMYLCASSITTGLDEQFFGPGTRLTVL.

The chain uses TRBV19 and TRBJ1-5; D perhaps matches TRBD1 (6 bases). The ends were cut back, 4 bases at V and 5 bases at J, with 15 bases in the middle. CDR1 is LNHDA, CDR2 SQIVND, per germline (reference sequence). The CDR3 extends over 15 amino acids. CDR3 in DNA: TGTGCCAGTAGTAGGGGGACAAATATCGATCAGCCCCAGCATTTT. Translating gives CASSRGTNIDQPQHF.

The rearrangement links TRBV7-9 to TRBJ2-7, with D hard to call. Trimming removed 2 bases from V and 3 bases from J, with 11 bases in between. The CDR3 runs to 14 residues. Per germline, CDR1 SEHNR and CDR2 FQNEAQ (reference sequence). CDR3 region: CASSLSTWSYEQYF. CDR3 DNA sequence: TGTGCCAGCAGCTTATCAACGTGGAGCTACGAGCAGTACTTC.

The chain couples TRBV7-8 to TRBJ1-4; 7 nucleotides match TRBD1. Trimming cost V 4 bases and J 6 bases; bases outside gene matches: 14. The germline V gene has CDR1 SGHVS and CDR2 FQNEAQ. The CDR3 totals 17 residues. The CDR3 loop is CASSSRLLTGTDEKLFF. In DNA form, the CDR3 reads TGTGCCAGCAGCTCCCGCCTACTGACAGGGACGGATGAAAAACTGTTTTTT.

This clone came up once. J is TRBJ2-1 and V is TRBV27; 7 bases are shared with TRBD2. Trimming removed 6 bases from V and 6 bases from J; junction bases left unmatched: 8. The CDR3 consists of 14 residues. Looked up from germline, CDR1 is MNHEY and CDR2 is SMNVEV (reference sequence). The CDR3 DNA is TGTGCCAGCAGCTTACCGGGGAGGGTCAATGAGCAGTTCTTC. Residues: CASSLPGRVNEQFF.

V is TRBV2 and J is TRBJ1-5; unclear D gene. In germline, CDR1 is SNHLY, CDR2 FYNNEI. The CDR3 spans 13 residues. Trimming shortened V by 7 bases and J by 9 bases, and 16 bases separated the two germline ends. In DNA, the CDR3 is TGTGCCAGCACTCTAGGCTTGTCCGGGCCCCAGCATTTT. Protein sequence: CASTLGLSGPQHF.

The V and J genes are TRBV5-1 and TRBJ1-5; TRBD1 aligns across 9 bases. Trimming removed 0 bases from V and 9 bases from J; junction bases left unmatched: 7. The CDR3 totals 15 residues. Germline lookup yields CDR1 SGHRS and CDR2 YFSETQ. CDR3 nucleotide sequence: TGCGCCAGCAGCTTGGGGACAGGGGCTTCAGGGCCCCAGCATTTT. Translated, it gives CASSLGTGASGPQHF.